The 23 T cell receptor beta chains given below trace back to one sample, sequenced in a study of response to subunit inactivated influenza vaccine. MiXCR was run by TCRdb on the RT-PCR reads, yielding one entry per CDR3 protein. The data show about 540,000 distinct CDR3 sequences, roughly 23% seen once. These data were likewise used in another study, on T cells expressing NK-cell markers. That source reports: Scientists made TCR beta cDNA using 5'RACE template switching with UMIs.

The material sequenced was CD4+ T cells sorted from PBMCs, taken roughly 12 days after vaccination. These receptors were obtained from a man aged 45-60 years who received an inactivated influenza vaccine.

This clonotype was found a few times. V usage is TRBV15 and J usage is TRBJ2-7, with TRBD1 identical over 10 bases. Germline CDR1 LNHNV, CDR2 YYDKDF (reference sequence). V gave up 5 bases and J gave up 7 bases; unmatched junction bases: 11. The CDR3 consists of 15 residues. Written as DNA, the CDR3 is TGTGCCACCAGCTCAAAGGACAGGGGGTTCTATGAGCAGTACTTC. It yields the protein CATSSKDRGFYEQYF. The entire variable domain, with the rest obtained from reference TRBV15 and TRBJ2-7, is as follows: DAMVIQNPRYQVTQFGKPVTLSCSQTLNHNVMYWYQQKSSQAPKLLFHYYDKDFNNEADTPDNFQSRRPNTSFCFLDIRSPGLGDTAMYLCATSSKDRGFYEQYFGPGTRLTVT.

This chain connects TRBV7-2 to TRBJ1-4; no clear D gene. Germline CDR1 is SGHTA and CDR2 is FQGNSA. This CDR3 spans 15 amino acids. With 4 bases removed from V and 0 bases from J, the gap between germline ends came to 9 bases. CDR3 amino acids: CASSSHSSTNEKLFF. The CDR3 bases are TGTGCCAGCAGCTCGCACAGTTCAACTAATGAAAAACTGTTTTTT.

This clonotype has just a few counts. The V gene is TRBV4-1, the J gene TRBJ1-2, with 8 bases aligning to TRBD1. Trimming removed 2 bases from V and 0 bases from J; junction bases left unmatched: 8. CDR1 and CDR2 from the germline V gene are MGHRA and YSYEKL. The CDR3 covers 17 residues. The CDR3 DNA reads TGCGCCAGCAGCCAACCCCAGGGGGCTTCTGCTAACTATGGCTACACCTTC. Translating it yields CASSQPQGASANYGYTF.

This clonotype was counted between two and nine times. The chain carries TRBV6-5 and TRBJ2-7, with D maybe TRBD2 (5 bases). V was shortened by 0 bases and J by 2 bases, with 17 bases between the two germline ends. This CDR3 spans 17 amino acids. Germline loops: CDR1 MNHEY, CDR2 SVGAGI. As DNA, the CDR3 is TGTGCCAGCAGTTACTCCCCAGTGGCGGGCTTTCCCTACGAGCAGTACTTC. Encoded protein: CASSYSPVAGFPYEQYF.

In this sample, this clonotype turned up a few times. CDR3 in DNA: TGTGCCAGCAGTAGGGCCAGCACAGATACGCAGTATTTT. Residues: CASSRASTDTQYF. This chain links TRBV28 with TRBJ2-3; no clear D. Germline CDR1 MDHEN, CDR2 SYDVKM. Trimming shortened V by 5 bases and J by 0 bases, and 6 bases separated the two germline ends. The CDR3 sequence is 13 residues long.

This chain joins TRBV21-1 and TRBJ2-6; no check of the table's D call, TRBD1, against the DNA was made. TRBV21-1 is a recognized pseudogene. The CDR3 has 18 amino acids. CDR3 amino acids: CASSKAYRGLSGANVLTF. The CDR3 DNA follows: TGTGCCAGCAGCAAAGCGTACAGGGGGCTATCTGGGGCCAACGTCCTGACTTTC.

The gene calls are TRBV7-9 and TRBJ1-5; the D gene is possibly TRBD1 (6 bases). V lost 2 bases to trimming and J lost 7 bases, with 12 bases between them. The germline V gene encodes CDR1 SEHNR and CDR2 FQNEAQ (reference sequence). CDR3 length equals 14 residues. CDR3 DNA: TGTGCCAGCAGCTTAAGCGGGGGGCAACAGCCCCAGCATTTT. Protein sequence: CASSLSGGQQPQHF.

The rearrangement links TRBV5-1 to TRBJ2-4; no reliable D call. CDR1 and CDR2 (germline): SGHRS, YFSETQ. The CDR3 is 15 residues long. V was trimmed by 4 bases and J by 0 bases, leaving 11 bases between them. The CDR3 sequence: CASSVPVEAKNIQYF. CDR3 DNA: TGCGCCAGCAGCGTACCGGTTGAAGCCAAAAACATTCAGTACTTC.

This clonotype has a handful of counts. The CDR3 loop is CASSALAGGTDTQYF. The CDR3 bases are TGTGCCAGCAGCGCACTAGCGGGGGGCACAGATACGCAGTATTTT. The chain combines TRBV9 with TRBJ2-3; TRBD2 matches at 11 bases. J was trimmed by 1 base and V by 3 bases; bases with no gene match: 1. This CDR3 contains 15 residues. Looked up from germline, CDR1 is SGDLS and CDR2 is YYNGEE.

This clonotype has more than one count but fewer than ten. The V and J genes are TRBV12-3 or TRBV12-4 and TRBJ2-7, with D possibly TRBD2 on 5 matching bases. There are 16 residues in the CDR3. The germline V and J ends were trimmed by 1 base and 4 bases, with 17 bases remaining between them. CDR3 nucleotide sequence: TGTGCCAGCAGTTTAGGGGCTAGCACTGTAAGTTACGAGCAGTACTTC. Translation: CASSLGASTVSYEQYF.

This clonotype turned up a few times. The chain has TRBV12-3 or TRBV12-4 and TRBJ2-7; 8 positions match TRBD2. CDR3 size: 16 residues. V shed 5 bases and J 7 bases; nucleotides not matched to a gene: 16. CDR3 residues: CASSLLLTSAKGEQYF. CDR3 DNA sequence: TGTGCCAGCAGTCTGCTATTGACTAGCGCCAAGGGGGAGCAGTACTTC.

This clonotype was detected many times. The chain combines TRBV12-3 or TRBV12-4 with TRBJ1-5; TRBD1 matches 7 bases. This CDR3 is 13 amino acids long. V lost 4 bases and J lost 7; bases outside the gene matches: 4. CDR3 sequence (DNA): TGTGCCAGCAGTTCGACAGGGAGACAGCCCCAGCATTTT. It translates to CASSSTGRQPQHF.

The V gene is TRBV7-3, the J gene TRBJ2-5; a weak D match, TRBD1 (5 bases). In germline, CDR1 is SGHTA, CDR2 FQGTGA. Trimming removed 4 bases at V and 5 bases at J, with 11 bases between. The CDR3 length is 13 residues. The CDR3 region is CASSSTNRETQYF. CDR3 nucleotide sequence: TGTGCCAGCAGCTCGACCAACAGGGAGACCCAGTACTTC.

The chain has TRBV4-2 and TRBJ2-5, with D tentatively TRBD2 (5 bases). This CDR3 contains 16 residues. Trimming took off 0 bases at V and 0 bases at J, with 11 bases between the two ends. Germline V lookup: CDR1 LGHNA, CDR2 YNFKEQ. The CDR3 sequence: CASSQERQRNQETQYF. The CDR3 DNA sequence: TGTGCCAGCAGCCAAGAACGGCAGCGGAACCAAGAGACCCAGTACTTC.

This sequence joins TRBV10-2 and TRBJ1-3, with D maybe TRBD1 (6 bases). The V end lost 7 bases, the J end lost 0 bases, and 10 bases lay between the germline ends. The germline V gene has CDR1 WSHSY and CDR2 SAAADI. The CDR3 totals 14 residues. In DNA form, the CDR3 reads TGCGCCAGCAAGCAGGGGACCTCTGGAAACACCATATATTTT. Protein product: CASKQGTSGNTIYF.

CDR3 region: CASSEDIDLEQFF. For the CDR3, the DNA is TGTGCCAGCAGTGAAGACATTGATTTGGAGCAGTTCTTC. The genes are TRBV6-1 and TRBJ2-1; D is unclear. Germline V gene data show CDR1 as MNHNS and CDR2 as SASEGT. Trimming shortened V by 1 base and J by 10 bases, and 11 bases separated the two germline ends. The CDR3 is made up of 13 amino acids.

As DNA, the CDR3 is TGTGCCTCTAAACCGACAGGGGGGAATTCACCCCTCCACTTT. This encodes CASKPTGGNSPLHF. The chain combines TRBV6-2 or TRBV6-3 with TRBJ1-6; 9 nucleotides agree with TRBD1. The V gene's germline CDR1 is MNHEY and CDR2 SVGEGT. The ends lost 11 bases at V and 7 bases at J; junction bases unmatched: 9. The CDR3 loop spans 14 amino acids.

The J gene is TRBJ2-5, the V gene TRBV10-3; D is possibly TRBD1 (5 bases). The germline V gene has CDR1 ENHRY and CDR2 SYGVKD. V lost 5 bases and J 3 bases, leaving 10 bases between the germline ends. The CDR3 contains 13 residues. As DNA, the CDR3 is TGTGCCATCAGTTCAGGGCATAAAGAGACCCAGTACTTC. Protein sequence: CAISSGHKETQYF.

This clonotype was observed a few times. This chain uses TRBV5-3 with TRBJ1-5, with D possibly TRBD1 on 6 matching bases. TRBV5-3 is designated an ORF whose function remains uncertain. V was cut by 5 bases and J by 9 bases, with 21 bases left in between. The length of the CDR3 is 15 residues. CDR3 in amino acids: CARRLPRDTRGPQHF. In DNA form, the CDR3 reads TGTGCCAGAAGATTACCCCGGGACACCAGAGGGCCCCAGCATTTT.

The gene calls are TRBV20-1 and TRBJ2-3; D gene ambiguous. This CDR3 has 15 residues. Germline V lookup: CDR1 DFQATT, CDR2 SNEGSKA (reference sequence). With 3 bases removed from V and 1 base from J, the gap between germline ends came to 14 bases. The CDR3 coding sequence is TGCAGTGCTAGGTTCTTCGTGGGCGGCACAGATACGCAGTATTTT. Amino acids: CSARFFVGGTDTQYF.

At least ten counts were recorded for this clonotype. V gene TRBV6-1 combines with J gene TRBJ2-5; D is unclear. V was cut by 7 bases and J by 5 bases, with 14 bases left in between. The CDR3 covers 13 residues. Germline CDR1 MNHNS, CDR2 SASEGT. CDR3 sequence reads: CASTGPNTETQYF. The CDR3 nucleotides are TGTGCCAGCACCGGGCCTAACACGGAGACCCAGTACTTC.

The CDR3 sequence is CASSYSTSGRAVGYNEQFF. Here the CDR3 DNA reads TGTGCCAGCAGTTACTCAACTAGCGGGAGGGCCGTTGGCTACAATGAGCAGTTCTTC. J is TRBJ2-1 and V is TRBV6-2 or TRBV6-3, with 13 bases aligning to TRBD2. Germline-derived CDR1 and CDR2 are MNHEY and SVGEGT. There are 19 residues in the CDR3. V dropped 0 bases and J dropped 3; count of bases not matched to a gene: 8.

The chain has TRBV5-6 and TRBJ2-3; unclear D gene. V was trimmed by 4 bases and J by 2 bases, leaving 14 bases between them. Germline V lookup: CDR1 SGHDT, CDR2 YYEEEE. The CDR3 spans 15 residues. The CDR3 DNA sequence: TGTGCCAGCAGCCCATCGCCCGGAAACACAGATACGCAGTATTTT. This codes for CASSPSPGNTDTQYF.